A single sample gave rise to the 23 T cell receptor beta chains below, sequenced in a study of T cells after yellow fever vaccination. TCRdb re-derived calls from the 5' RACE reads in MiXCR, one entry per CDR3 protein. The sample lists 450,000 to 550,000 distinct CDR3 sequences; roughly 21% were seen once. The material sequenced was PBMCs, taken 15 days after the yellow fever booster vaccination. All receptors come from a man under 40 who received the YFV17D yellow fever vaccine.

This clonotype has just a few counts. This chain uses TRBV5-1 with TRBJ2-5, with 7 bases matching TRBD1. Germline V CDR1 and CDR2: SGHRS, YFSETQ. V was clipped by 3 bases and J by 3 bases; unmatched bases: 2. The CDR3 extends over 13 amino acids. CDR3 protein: CASSYTGEETQYF. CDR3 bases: TGCGCCAGCAGCTACACAGGGGAAGAGACCCAGTACTTC.

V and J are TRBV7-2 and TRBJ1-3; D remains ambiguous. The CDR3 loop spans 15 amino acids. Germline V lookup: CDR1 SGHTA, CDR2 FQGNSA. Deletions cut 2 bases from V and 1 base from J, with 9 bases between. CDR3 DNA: TGTGCCAGCAGCTTACCCGCAGGTTCTGGAAACACCATATATTTT. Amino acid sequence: CASSLPAGSGNTIYF.

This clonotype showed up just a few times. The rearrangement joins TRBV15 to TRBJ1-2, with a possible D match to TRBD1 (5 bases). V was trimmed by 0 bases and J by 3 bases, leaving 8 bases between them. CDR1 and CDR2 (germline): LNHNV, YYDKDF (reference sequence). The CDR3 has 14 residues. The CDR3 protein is CATSRDRGDYGYTF. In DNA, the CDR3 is TGTGCCACCAGCAGAGACAGAGGGGACTATGGCTACACCTTC.

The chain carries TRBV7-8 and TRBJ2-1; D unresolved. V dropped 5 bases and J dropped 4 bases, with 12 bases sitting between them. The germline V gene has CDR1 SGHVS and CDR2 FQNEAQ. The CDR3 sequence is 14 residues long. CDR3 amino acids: CASSNRSVYNEQFF. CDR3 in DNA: TGTGCCAGCAGCAATAGATCAGTGTACAATGAGCAGTTCTTC.

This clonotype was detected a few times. As DNA, the CDR3 is TGCAGTGCTTTAGGACAGGGAAGTCGCGAGCAGTACTTC. This translates into CSALGQGSREQYF. The genes are TRBV20-1 and TRBJ2-7, with 8 bases matching TRBD1. The CDR3 extends over 13 amino acids. Trimming removed 5 bases from V and 6 bases from J; junction bases left unmatched: 9. The germline CDR1 and CDR2 sequences are DFQATT and SNEGSKA (reference sequence).

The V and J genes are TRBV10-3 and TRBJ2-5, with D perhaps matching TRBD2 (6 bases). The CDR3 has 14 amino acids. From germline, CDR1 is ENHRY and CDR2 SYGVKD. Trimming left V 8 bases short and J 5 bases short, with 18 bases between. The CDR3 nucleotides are TGTGCCATCTCCAGGTCTTCGGGAGTGGAGACCCAGTACTTC. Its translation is CAISRSSGVETQYF.

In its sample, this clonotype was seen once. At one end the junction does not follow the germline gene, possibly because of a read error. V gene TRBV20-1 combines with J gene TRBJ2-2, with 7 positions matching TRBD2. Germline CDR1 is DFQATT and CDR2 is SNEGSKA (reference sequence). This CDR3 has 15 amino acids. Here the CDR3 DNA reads TGCAGTGCTAGAGATCGGGGATTTGCGAGCGGGGAGCTGTTATTT. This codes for CSARDRGFASGELLF.

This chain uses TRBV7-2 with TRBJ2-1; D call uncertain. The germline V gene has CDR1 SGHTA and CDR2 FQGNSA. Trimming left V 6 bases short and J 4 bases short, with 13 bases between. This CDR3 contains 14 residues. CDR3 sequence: CASRNTGKYNEQFF. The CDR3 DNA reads TGTGCCAGCAGGAATACTGGGAAGTACAATGAGCAGTTCTTC.

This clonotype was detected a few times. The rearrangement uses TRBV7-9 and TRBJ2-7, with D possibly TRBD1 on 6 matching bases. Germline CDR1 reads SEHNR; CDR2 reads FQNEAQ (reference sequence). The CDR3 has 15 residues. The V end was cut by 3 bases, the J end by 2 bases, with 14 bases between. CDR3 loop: CASSFSRTATYEQYF. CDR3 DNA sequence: TGTGCCAGCAGCTTCTCCCGGACAGCCACCTACGAGCAGTACTTC.

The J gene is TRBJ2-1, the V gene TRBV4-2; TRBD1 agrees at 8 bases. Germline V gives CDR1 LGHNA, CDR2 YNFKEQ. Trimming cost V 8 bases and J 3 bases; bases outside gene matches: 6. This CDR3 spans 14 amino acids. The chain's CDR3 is CASGPGQGYNEQFF. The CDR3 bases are TGTGCCAGCGGCCCCGGACAGGGCTACAATGAGCAGTTCTTC.

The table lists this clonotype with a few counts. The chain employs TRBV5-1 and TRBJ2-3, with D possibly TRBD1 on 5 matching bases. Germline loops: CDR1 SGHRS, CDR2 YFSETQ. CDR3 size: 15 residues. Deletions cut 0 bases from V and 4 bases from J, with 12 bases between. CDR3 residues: CASSLEGRWSDTQYF. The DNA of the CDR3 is TGCGCCAGCAGCTTGGAGGGGCGGTGGTCAGATACGCAGTATTTT.

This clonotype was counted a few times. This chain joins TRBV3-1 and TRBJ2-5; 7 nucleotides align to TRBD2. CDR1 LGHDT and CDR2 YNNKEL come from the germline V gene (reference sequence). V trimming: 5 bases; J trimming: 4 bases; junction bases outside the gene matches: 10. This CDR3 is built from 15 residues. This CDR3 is CASSYPSTSRETQYF. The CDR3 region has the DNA TGTGCCAGCAGCTACCCTTCGACTAGCCGAGAGACCCAGTACTTC.

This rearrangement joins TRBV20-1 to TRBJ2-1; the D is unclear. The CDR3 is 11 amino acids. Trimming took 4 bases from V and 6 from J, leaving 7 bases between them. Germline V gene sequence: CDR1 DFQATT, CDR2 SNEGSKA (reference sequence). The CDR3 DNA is TGCAGTGCTAAAGACCCCAATGAGCAGTTCTTC. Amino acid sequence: CSAKDPNEQFF.

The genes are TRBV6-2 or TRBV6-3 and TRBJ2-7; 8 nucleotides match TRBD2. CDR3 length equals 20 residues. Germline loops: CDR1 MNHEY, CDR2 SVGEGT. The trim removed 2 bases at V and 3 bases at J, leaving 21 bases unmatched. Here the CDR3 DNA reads TGTGCCAGCAGTTACCGACAGTTGGGACTAGTATCCCGTCCTCGCTACGAGCAGTACTTC. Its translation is CASSYRQLGLVSRPRYEQYF.

CDR3 sequence: CASPGQGVGEKLFF. The CDR3 DNA sequence: TGTGCCAGCCCGGGACAGGGAGTAGGCGAAAAACTGTTTTTT. The chain has TRBV7-9 and TRBJ1-4, with 9 positions matching TRBD1. The junction had 9 bases not matched to a gene; V was cut back by 8 bases and J by 8 bases. From germline, CDR1 is SEHNR and CDR2 FQNEAQ (reference sequence). This CDR3 region has 14 residues.

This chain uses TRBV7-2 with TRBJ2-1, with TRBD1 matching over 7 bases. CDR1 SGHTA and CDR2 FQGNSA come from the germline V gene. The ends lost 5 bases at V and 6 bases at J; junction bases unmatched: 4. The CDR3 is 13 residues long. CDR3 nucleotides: TGTGCCAGCAGCGAGACAGGGACCAATGAGCAGTTCTTC. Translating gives CASSETGTNEQFF.

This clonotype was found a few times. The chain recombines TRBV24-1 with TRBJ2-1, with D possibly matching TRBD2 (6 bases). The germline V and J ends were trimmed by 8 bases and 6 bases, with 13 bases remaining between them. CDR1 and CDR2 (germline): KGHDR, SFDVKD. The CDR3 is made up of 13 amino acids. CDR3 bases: TGTGCCACCATGGCGGGATACGCCAATGAGCAGTTCTTC. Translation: CATMAGYANEQFF.

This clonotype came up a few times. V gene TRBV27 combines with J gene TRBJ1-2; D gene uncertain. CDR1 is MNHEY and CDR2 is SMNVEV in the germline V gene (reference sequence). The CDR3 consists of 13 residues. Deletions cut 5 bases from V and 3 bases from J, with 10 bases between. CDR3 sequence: CASSQSEDYGYTF. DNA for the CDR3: TGTGCCAGCAGTCAATCGGAAGACTATGGCTACACCTTC.

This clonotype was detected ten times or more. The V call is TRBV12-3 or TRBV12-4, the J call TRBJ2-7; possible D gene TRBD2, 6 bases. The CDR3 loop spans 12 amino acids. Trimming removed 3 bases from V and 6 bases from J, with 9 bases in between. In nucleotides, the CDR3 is TGTGCCAGCAGTTTTGGGACTCTCGAGCAGTACTTC. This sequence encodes CASSFGTLEQYF.

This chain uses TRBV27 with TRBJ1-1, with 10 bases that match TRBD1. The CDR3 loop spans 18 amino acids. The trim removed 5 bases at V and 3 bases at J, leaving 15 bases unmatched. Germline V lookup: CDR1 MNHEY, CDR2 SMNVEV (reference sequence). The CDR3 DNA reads TGTGCCAGCAGTACCAATCCGACAGGGGGCTATTTCGACACTGAAGCTTTCTTT. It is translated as CASSTNPTGGYFDTEAFF.

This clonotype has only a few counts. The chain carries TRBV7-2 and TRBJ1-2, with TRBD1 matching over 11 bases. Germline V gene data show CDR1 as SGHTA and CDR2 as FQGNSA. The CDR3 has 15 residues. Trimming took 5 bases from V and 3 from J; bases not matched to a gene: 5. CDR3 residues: CASSKGQGADYGYTF. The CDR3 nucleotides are TGTGCCAGCAGCAAAGGACAGGGGGCCGACTATGGCTACACCTTC.

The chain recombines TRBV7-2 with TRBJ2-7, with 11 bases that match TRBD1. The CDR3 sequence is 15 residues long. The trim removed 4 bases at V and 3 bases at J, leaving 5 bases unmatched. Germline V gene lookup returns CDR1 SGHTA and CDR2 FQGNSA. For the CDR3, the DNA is TGTGCCAGCAGCTCCTGGACAGGGGGCGGCTACGAGCAGTACTTC. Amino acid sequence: CASSSWTGGGYEQYF.

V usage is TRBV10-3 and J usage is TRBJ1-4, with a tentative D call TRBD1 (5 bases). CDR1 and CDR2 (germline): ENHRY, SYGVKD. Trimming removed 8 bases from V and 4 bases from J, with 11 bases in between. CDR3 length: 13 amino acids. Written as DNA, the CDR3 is TGTGCCATCTGCAGGGACTTTAATGAAAAACTGTTTTTT. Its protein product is CAICRDFNEKLFF.